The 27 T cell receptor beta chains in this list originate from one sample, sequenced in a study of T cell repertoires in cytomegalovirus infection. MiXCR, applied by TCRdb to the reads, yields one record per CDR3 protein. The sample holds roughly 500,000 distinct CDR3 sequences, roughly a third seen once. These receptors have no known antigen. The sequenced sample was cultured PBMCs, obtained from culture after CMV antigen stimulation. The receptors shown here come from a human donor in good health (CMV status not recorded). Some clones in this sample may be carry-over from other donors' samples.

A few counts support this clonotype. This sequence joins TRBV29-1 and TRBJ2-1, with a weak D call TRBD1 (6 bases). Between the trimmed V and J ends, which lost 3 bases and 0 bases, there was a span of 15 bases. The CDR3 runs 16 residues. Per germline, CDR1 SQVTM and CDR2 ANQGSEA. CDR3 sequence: CSVESDSLSSYNEQFF. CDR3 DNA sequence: TGCAGCGTTGAGTCGGACAGCCTGAGCTCCTACAATGAGCAGTTCTTC.

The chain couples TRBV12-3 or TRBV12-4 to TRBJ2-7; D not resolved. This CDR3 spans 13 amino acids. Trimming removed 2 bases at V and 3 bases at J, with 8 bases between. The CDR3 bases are TGTGCCAGCAGTTTAAGGGCAGACTACGAGCAGTACTTC. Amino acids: CASSLRADYEQYF.

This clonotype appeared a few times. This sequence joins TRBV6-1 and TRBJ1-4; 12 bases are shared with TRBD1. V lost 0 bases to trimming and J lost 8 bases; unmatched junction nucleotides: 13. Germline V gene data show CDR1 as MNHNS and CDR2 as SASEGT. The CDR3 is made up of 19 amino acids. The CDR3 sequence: CASSEARPGQGARIEKLFF. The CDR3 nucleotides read TGTGCCAGCAGTGAAGCGAGACCGGGACAGGGGGCGCGTATAGAAAAACTGTTTTTT.

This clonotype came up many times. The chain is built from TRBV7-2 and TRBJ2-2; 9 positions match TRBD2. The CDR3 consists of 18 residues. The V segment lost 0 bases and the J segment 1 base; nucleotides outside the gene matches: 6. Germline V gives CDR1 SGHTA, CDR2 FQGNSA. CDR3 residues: CASSLAPIAGVNTGELFF. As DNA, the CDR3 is TGTGCCAGCAGCTTAGCGCCGATAGCGGGGGTGAACACCGGGGAGCTGTTTTTT.

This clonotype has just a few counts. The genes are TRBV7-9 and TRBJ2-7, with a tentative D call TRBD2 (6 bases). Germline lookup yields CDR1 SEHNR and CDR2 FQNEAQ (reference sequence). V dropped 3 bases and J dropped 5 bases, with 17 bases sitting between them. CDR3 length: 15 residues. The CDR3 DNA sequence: TGTGCCAGCAGCTTCGAAGGCGGGGCCCGGGACGAGCAGTACTTC. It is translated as CASSFEGGARDEQYF.

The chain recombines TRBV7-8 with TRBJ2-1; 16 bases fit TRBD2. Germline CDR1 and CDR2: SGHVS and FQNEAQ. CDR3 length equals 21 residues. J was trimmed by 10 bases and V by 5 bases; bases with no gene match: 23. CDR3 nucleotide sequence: TGTGCCAGCAGCGCGATACACGGGACTAGCGGGAGGGATATGCCGCCCCGGGAGCAGTTCTTC. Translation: CASSAIHGTSGRDMPPREQFF. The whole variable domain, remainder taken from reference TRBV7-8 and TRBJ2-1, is GAGVSQSPRYKVAKRGQDVALRCDPISGHVSLFWYQQALGQGPEFLTYFQNEAQLDKSGLPSDRFFAERPEGSVSTLKIQRTQQEDSAVYLCASSAIHGTSGRDMPPREQFFGPGTRLTVL.

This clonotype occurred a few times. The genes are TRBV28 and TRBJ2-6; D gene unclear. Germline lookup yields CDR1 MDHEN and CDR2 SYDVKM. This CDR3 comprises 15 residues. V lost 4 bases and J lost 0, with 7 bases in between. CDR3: CASSSLSSGANVLTF. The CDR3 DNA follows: TGTGCCAGCAGTTCCTTAAGCTCTGGGGCCAACGTCCTGACTTTC.

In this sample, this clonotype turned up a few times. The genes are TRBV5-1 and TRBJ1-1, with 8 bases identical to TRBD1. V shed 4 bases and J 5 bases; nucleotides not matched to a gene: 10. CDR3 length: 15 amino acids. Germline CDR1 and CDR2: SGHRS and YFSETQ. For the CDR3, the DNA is TGCGCCAGCAGCGGATTAACAGGGGGATTGACTGAAGCTTTCTTT. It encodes CASSGLTGGLTEAFF.

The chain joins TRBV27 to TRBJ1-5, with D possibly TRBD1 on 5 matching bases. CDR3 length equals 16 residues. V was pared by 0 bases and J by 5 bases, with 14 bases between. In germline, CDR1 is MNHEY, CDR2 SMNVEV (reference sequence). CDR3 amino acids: CASSLSPRAGHQPQHF. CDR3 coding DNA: TGTGCCAGCAGTTTATCGCCCCGAGCAGGGCATCAGCCCCAGCATTTT.

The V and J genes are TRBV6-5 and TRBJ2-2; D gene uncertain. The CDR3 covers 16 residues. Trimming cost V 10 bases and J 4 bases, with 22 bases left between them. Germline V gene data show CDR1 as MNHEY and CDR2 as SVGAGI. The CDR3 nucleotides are TGTGCCACTTTAGCCCGTGGCTTATCTACCACCGGGGAGCTGTTTTTT. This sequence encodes CATLARGLSTTGELFF.

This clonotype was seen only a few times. Written as DNA, the CDR3 is TGTGCCAGCATCGAACATTCCTCTGGAAACACCATATATTTT. Its protein product is CASIEHSSGNTIYF. The V gene is TRBV6-2 or TRBV6-3, the J gene TRBJ1-3, with D unresolved. The CDR3 has 14 residues. V was clipped by 7 bases and J by 0 bases, with 10 bases between them. The V gene's germline CDR1 is MNHEY and CDR2 SVGEGT.

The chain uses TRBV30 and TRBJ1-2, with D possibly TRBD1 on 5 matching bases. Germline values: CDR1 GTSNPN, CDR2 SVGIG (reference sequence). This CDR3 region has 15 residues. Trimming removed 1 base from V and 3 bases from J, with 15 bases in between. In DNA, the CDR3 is TGTGCCTGGAGTGGCGTGGGGGTAATTGACTATGGCTACACCTTC. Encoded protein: CAWSGVGVIDYGYTF.

The CDR3 protein is CASSPQGREKLFF. CDR3 sequence (DNA): TGCGCCAGCAGCCCCCAGGGGCGGGAAAAACTGTTTTTT. This chain uses TRBV4-1 with TRBJ1-4; D is possibly TRBD1 (6 bases). The CDR3 consists of 13 residues. Trimming shortened V by 4 bases and J by 8 bases, and 11 bases separated the two germline ends. Germline values: CDR1 MGHRA, CDR2 YSYEKL.

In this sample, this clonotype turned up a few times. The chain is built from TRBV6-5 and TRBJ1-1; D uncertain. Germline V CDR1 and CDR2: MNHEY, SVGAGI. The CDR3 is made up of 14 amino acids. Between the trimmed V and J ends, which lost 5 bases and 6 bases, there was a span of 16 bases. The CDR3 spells CASSQWARPAEAFF. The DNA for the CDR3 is TGTGCCAGCAGTCAATGGGCCCGACCGGCTGAAGCTTTCTTT.

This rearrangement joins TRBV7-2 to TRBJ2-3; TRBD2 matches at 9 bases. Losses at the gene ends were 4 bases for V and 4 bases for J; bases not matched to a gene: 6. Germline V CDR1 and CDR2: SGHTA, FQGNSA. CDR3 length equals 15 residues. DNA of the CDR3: TGTGCCAGCAGCTCGTTTAGCGGGAGTTCAGATACGCAGTATTTT. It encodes CASSSFSGSSDTQYF.

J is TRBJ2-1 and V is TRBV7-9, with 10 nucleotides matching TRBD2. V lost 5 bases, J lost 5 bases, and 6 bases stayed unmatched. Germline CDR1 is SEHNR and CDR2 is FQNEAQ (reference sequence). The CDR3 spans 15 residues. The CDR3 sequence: CASSPSGTSDNEQFF. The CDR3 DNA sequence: TGTGCCAGCAGCCCGTCCGGGACTAGCGACAATGAGCAGTTCTTC.

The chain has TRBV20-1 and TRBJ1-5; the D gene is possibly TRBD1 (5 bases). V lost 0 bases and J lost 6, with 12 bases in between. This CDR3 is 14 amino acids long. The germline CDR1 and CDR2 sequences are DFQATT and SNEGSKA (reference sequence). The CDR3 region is CSARDLRGGQPQHF. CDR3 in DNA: TGCAGTGCTAGAGATCTACGGGGCGGTCAGCCCCAGCATTTT.

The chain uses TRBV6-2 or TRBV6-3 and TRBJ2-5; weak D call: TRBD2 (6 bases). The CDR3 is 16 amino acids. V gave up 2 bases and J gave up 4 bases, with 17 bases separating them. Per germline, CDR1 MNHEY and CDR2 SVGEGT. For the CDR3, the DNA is TGTGCCAGCAGTTACGGATTGAACATGGGGGGAGAGACCCAGTACTTC. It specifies CASSYGLNMGGETQYF.

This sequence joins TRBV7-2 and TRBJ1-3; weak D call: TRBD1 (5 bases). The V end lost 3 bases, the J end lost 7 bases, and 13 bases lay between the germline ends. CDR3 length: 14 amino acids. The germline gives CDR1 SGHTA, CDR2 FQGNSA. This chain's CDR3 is CASSFGGGRNTIYF. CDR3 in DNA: TGTGCCAGCAGCTTCGGGGGAGGGAGGAACACCATATATTTT.

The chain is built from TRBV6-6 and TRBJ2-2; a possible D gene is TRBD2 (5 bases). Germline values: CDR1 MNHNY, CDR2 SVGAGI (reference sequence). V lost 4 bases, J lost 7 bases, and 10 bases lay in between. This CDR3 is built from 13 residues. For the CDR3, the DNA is TGTGCCAGCAGTTCGCTAGCCAACGGGGAGCTGTTTTTT. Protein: CASSSLANGELFF.

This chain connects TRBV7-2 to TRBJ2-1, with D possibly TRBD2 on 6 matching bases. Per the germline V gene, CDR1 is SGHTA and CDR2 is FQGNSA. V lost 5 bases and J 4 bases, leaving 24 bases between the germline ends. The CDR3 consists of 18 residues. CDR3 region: CASSIAALRAGGYNEQFF. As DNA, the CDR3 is TGTGCCAGCAGCATCGCGGCCCTCCGGGCCGGGGGTTACAATGAGCAGTTCTTC.

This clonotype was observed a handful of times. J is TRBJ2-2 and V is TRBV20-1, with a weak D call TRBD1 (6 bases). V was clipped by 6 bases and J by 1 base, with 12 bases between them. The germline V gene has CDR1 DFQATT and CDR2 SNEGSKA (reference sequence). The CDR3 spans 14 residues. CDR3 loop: CSARRTVNTGELFF. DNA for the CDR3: TGCAGTGCCAGGAGGACAGTGAACACCGGGGAGCTGTTTTTT.

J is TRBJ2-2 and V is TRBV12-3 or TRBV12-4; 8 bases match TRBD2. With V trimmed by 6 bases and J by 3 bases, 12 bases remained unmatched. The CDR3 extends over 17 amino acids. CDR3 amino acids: CASSFQLADWDTGELFF. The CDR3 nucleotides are TGTGCCAGCAGCTTCCAACTAGCGGACTGGGACACCGGGGAGCTGTTTTTT.

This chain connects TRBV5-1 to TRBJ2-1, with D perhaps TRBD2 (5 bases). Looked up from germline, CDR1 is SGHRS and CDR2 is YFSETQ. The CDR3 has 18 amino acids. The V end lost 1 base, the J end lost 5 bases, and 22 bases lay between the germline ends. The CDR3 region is CASSLNPTRGPSNNEQFF. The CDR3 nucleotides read TGCGCCAGCAGCTTGAACCCGACGCGAGGACCTAGCAACAATGAGCAGTTCTTC.

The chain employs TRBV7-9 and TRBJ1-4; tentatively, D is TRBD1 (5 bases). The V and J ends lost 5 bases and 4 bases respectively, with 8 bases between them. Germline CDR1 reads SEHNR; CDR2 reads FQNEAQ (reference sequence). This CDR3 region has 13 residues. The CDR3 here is CASSPRDNEKLFF. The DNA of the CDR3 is TGTGCCAGCAGCCCCAGGGATAATGAAAAACTGTTTTTT. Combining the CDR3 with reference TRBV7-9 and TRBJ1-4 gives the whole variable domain DTGVSQNPRHKITKRGQNVTFRCDPISEHNRLYWYRQTLGQGPEFLTYFQNEAQLEKSRLLSDRFSAERPKGSFSTLEIQRTEQGDSAMYLCASSPRDNEKLFFGSGTQLSVL.

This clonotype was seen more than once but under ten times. CDR3 amino acids: CASSWAGPTYEQYF. CDR3 sequence (DNA): TGTGCCAGCAGTTGGGCAGGGCCAACCTACGAGCAGTACTTC. The chain recombines TRBV28 with TRBJ2-7, with D tentatively TRBD1 (5 bases). V lost 4 bases, J lost 2 bases, and 12 bases lay in between. Germline V gives CDR1 MDHEN, CDR2 SYDVKM. This CDR3 is built from 14 residues.

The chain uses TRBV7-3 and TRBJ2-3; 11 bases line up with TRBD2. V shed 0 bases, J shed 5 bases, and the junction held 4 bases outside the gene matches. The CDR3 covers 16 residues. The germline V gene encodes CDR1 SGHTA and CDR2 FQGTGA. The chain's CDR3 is CASSLTSGGGKDTQYF. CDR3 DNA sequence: TGTGCCAGCAGCTTAACTAGCGGGGGGGGTAAAGATACGCAGTATTTT.